The next 5 T cell receptor beta chains were all read from a single sample in a study of cytotoxic CD8 clonotypes in ibrutinib-treated CLL. TCRdb keeps only in-frame clones here, not all; method: immunoSEQ multiplex PCR. The data contain about 140,000 clones, 75% to 95% of them singletons. The source was PBMCs, collected after 12 months of ibrutinib treatment. The receptors derive from a human donor with chronic lymphocytic leukemia.

The chain combines TRBV18 with TRBJ1-5; 8 nucleotides align to TRBD1. Trimming took 3 bases from V and 2 from J; bases not matched to a gene: 6. Germline CDR1 KGHSH, CDR2 LQKENI. CDR3 size: 16 residues. DNA for the CDR3: TGTGCCAGCTCACCCCAGGGGGCAGTGGGCAATCAGCCCCAGCATTTT. Amino acids: CASSPQGAVGNQPQHF.

The table lists this clone with a count of one. The chain employs TRBV28 and TRBJ2-5; perhaps TRBD1 as D (7 bases). CDR1 is MDHEN and CDR2 is SYDVKM in the germline V gene. The V end was cut by 11 bases, the J end by 4 bases, with 20 bases between. The CDR3 is 14 amino acids. CDR3: CAADRDMGGETQYF. The CDR3, as DNA: TGTGCCGCAGACAGGGACATGGGGGGAGAGACCCAGTACTTC.

This rearrangement joins TRBV5-4 to TRBJ1-1, with D maybe TRBD1 (5 bases). Per the germline V gene, CDR1 is SGHNT and CDR2 is YYREEE (reference sequence). CDR3 size: 16 residues. The V end was cut by 6 bases, the J end by 4 bases, with 22 bases between. CDR3 protein: CASKLDQALGGTEAFF. CDR3 DNA sequence: TGTGCCAGCAAGCTTGATCAAGCCTTGGGGGGCACTGAAGCTTTCTTT.

This rearrangement joins TRBV7-9 to TRBJ2-1, with D perhaps matching TRBD2 (5 bases). Germline V gene sequence: CDR1 SEHNR, CDR2 FQNEAQ (reference sequence). Trimming pared 1 base from V and 6 bases from J, leaving 13 bases between. This CDR3 contains 15 residues. The CDR3 nucleotides are TGTGCCAGCAGCTTAGGGGCTGGAGGCCTCAATGAGCAGTTCTTC. This codes for CASSLGAGGLNEQFF.

This clone has only a few counts. The chain links TRBV29-1 to TRBJ1-1, with D tentatively TRBD1 (6 bases). Germline-derived CDR1 and CDR2 are SQVTM and ANQGSEA. CDR3 length: 13 amino acids. The germline V and J ends were trimmed by 6 bases and 1 base, with 12 bases remaining between them. CDR3 sequence (DNA): TGCAGCGTCCACGACAGGAGGAACACTGAAGCTTTCTTT. It encodes CSVHDRRNTEAFF.